These 13 T cell receptor beta chains share one sample of origin, sequenced in a study of tissue T cells after allogeneic stem cell transplantation. Sequencing used immunoSEQ multiplex PCR; TCRdb keeps in-frame clones, though not all of them. The sample includes approximately 9,700 clones, around 62% of them seen just once. Sample: tissue from the ileum, taken at autopsy. Source of these receptors: a woman between 18 and 55 years old with breast cancer.

V is TRBV5-1 and J is TRBJ1-1; D unclear. The V gene's germline CDR1 is SGHRS and CDR2 YFSETQ. V lost 1 base, J lost 0 bases, and 7 bases lay in between. CDR3 length: 14 residues. The CDR3 nucleotides read TGCGCCAGCAGCTTGACGGTTATGAACACTGAAGCTTTCTTT. Protein sequence: CASSLTVMNTEAFF.

This clone is labeled medium-sized (0.01 to 0.1%). The chain employs TRBV6-2 or TRBV6-3 and TRBJ1-5, with D perhaps TRBD1 (6 bases). CDR3 length equals 14 residues. With 5 bases removed from V and 5 bases from J, the gap between germline ends came to 13 bases. CDR1 and CDR2 from the germline V gene are MNHEY and SVGEGT. The CDR3 DNA sequence: TGTGCCAGCAGTAACCCGGGGGCGGATCAGCCCCAGCATTTT. As protein: CASSNPGADQPQHF.

The chain uses TRBV10-3 and TRBJ2-1; D gene uncertain. Germline V gene data show CDR1 as ENHRY and CDR2 as SYGVKD. The CDR3 has 15 residues. Trimming took 3 bases from V and 5 from J, leaving 14 bases between them. The CDR3 spells CAISDPSQPHNEQFF. The CDR3 DNA follows: TGTGCCATCAGTGATCCCTCCCAACCCCACAATGAGCAGTTCTTC.

This clone showed up just a few times. The chain joins TRBV6-6 to TRBJ2-1; no definite D call. V was pared by 5 bases and J by 9 bases, with 11 bases between. The CDR3 consists of 12 residues. The germline V gene encodes CDR1 MNHNY and CDR2 SVGAGI (reference sequence). The CDR3 here is CASSDRAAEQFF. CDR3 sequence (DNA): TGTGCCAGCAGTGATCGGGCGGCTGAGCAGTTCTTC.

This chain uses TRBV16 with TRBJ1-5; no clear D gene. V lost 0 bases to trimming and J lost 2 bases, with 8 bases between them. The CDR3 sequence is 15 residues long. The V gene's germline CDR1 is KGHSY and CDR2 FQNENV. CDR3 amino acids: CASSQSGDRNQPQHF. As DNA, the CDR3 is TGTGCCAGCAGCCAATCGGGCGACCGCAATCAGCCCCAGCATTTT.

This clone was observed a handful of times. The V call is TRBV7-2, the J call TRBJ1-5; no clear D. The CDR3 covers 13 residues. Germline-derived CDR1 and CDR2 are SGHTA and FQGNSA. Trimming shortened V by 1 base and J by 2 bases, and 3 bases separated the two germline ends. The CDR3 here is CASSLDGNQPQHF. CDR3 nucleotide sequence: TGTGCCAGCAGCTTAGACGGCAATCAGCCCCAGCATTTT.

The table lists this clone with a few counts. This chain links TRBV29-1 with TRBJ2-3; 11 nucleotides align to TRBD1. The germline V gene encodes CDR1 SQVTM and CDR2 ANQGSEA. This CDR3 has 13 amino acids. The CDR3 sequence: CSGGQGDTDTQYF. The DNA of the CDR3 is TGCAGTGGGGGACAGGGGGACACAGATACGCAGTATTTT.

This clone was counted between two and nine times. The chain uses TRBV1 and TRBJ2-7; the D call of TRBD1 is as the table states it, not checked on the DNA. TRBV1 is a pseudogene. The CDR3 extends over 14 amino acids. Written as DNA, the CDR3 is TGCACTAGGGGGAAGCGGCTCAGCTCCTACGAGCAGTACTTC. Translation: CTRGKRLSSYEQYF.

This clone was detected only a few times. The chain combines TRBV5-4 with TRBJ2-5, with no clear D. V lost 4 bases and J 6 bases, leaving 22 bases between the germline ends. This CDR3 has 16 residues. The germline V gene has CDR1 SGHNT and CDR2 YYREEE (reference sequence). CDR3 loop: CASSPKGFLATQTQYF. The CDR3 region has the DNA TGTGCCAGCAGCCCCAAAGGGTTTTTAGCAACCCAGACCCAGTACTTC. Full variable domain (missing parts from reference TRBV5-4 and TRBJ2-5): ETGVTQSPTHLIKTRGQQVTLRCSSQSGHNTVSWYQQALGQGPQFIFQYYREEENGRGNFPPRFSGLQFPNYSSELNVNALELDDSALYLCASSPKGFLATQTQYFGPGTRLLVL.

The rearrangement links TRBV27 to TRBJ2-4; TRBD1 might be the D (5 bases). This CDR3 is 15 amino acids long. Germline CDR1 is MNHEY and CDR2 is SMNVEV (reference sequence). Trimming left V 9 bases short and J 0 bases short, with 15 bases between. The CDR3 protein is CARGVSALAKNIQYF. For the CDR3, the DNA is TGTGCCAGAGGGGTCAGTGCGCTAGCCAAAAACATTCAGTACTTC.

This chain joins TRBV7-2 and TRBJ1-1; 7 nucleotides agree with TRBD1. The CDR3 has 14 residues. From germline, CDR1 is SGHTA and CDR2 FQGNSA. J gave up 5 bases and V 2 bases, and 5 bases lay outside the gene matches. CDR3 loop: CASSLRGLVTEAFF. In DNA, the CDR3 is TGTGCCAGCAGCTTAAGGGGGCTGGTAACTGAAGCTTTCTTT.

Only one count was recorded for this clone. Different DNA sequences within this sample yield the same CDR3. V and J are TRBV2 and TRBJ1-5; D gene unclear. Germline loops: CDR1 SNHLY, CDR2 FYNNEI. Between the trimmed V and J ends, which lost 3 bases and 4 bases, there was a span of 7 bases. This CDR3 has 13 amino acids. The CDR3 reads CASSEEGNQPQHF. CDR3 nucleotides: TGTGCCAGCAGTGAGGAGGGAAATCAGCCCCAGCATTTT.

This clone was detected a few times. This rearrangement joins TRBV6-5 to TRBJ2-1; 9 bases match TRBD2. Trimming at V came to 2 bases and at J to 9 bases, leaving 8 bases not matched to a gene. CDR3 size: 15 residues. The germline CDR1 and CDR2 sequences are MNHEY and SVGAGI. The CDR3 nucleotides are TGTGCCAGCAGTTACCTTGGACTAGCGACCGGTGAGCAGTTCTTC. Protein: CASSYLGLATGEQFF.